This record concerns one T cell receptor (beta chain) sequence. Its antigen is not identified. A much bigger clone sits one base away, suggesting this may be a read error. No conserved phenylalanine or tryptophan ends this CDR3, so it is likely a read error. The use of a sample-barcoded 5' primer and a J-beta primer mix characterized a second PCR of about 7 to 12 cycles. Each of the cDNA molecules was tagged by a template-switch adaptor with 12 random nucleotides. Each CDR3 protein is one row after TCRdb ran MiXCR on the 5' RACE reads. Of about 1,800,000 distinct CDR3 sequences detected, roughly 27% appear once; the ten largest clones hold roughly 8%. This sample was included in a study of blood T cells in healthy people across ages. Study as a whole: About one barcoded TCR beta cDNA was captured per two T cells.

The germline gives CDR1 MNHEY, CDR2 SVGEGT. Trimming stripped 2 bases from V and 0 bases from J, with 8 bases between. CDR3 size: 15 residues. Notes on the study in general: Because donor CMV status was unknown, expanded clonotype changes were possibly confounded.

This chain connects TRBV6-2 or TRBV6-3 to TRBJ2-1; D is uncertain. Sample: blood. The receptor's source is a woman aged 25 to 39 in good health. CDR3 nucleotides: TGTGCCAGCAGTTACGGATCAAGCTCCTACAATGAGCAGTTCTGC. It codes for CASSYGSSSYNEQFC.